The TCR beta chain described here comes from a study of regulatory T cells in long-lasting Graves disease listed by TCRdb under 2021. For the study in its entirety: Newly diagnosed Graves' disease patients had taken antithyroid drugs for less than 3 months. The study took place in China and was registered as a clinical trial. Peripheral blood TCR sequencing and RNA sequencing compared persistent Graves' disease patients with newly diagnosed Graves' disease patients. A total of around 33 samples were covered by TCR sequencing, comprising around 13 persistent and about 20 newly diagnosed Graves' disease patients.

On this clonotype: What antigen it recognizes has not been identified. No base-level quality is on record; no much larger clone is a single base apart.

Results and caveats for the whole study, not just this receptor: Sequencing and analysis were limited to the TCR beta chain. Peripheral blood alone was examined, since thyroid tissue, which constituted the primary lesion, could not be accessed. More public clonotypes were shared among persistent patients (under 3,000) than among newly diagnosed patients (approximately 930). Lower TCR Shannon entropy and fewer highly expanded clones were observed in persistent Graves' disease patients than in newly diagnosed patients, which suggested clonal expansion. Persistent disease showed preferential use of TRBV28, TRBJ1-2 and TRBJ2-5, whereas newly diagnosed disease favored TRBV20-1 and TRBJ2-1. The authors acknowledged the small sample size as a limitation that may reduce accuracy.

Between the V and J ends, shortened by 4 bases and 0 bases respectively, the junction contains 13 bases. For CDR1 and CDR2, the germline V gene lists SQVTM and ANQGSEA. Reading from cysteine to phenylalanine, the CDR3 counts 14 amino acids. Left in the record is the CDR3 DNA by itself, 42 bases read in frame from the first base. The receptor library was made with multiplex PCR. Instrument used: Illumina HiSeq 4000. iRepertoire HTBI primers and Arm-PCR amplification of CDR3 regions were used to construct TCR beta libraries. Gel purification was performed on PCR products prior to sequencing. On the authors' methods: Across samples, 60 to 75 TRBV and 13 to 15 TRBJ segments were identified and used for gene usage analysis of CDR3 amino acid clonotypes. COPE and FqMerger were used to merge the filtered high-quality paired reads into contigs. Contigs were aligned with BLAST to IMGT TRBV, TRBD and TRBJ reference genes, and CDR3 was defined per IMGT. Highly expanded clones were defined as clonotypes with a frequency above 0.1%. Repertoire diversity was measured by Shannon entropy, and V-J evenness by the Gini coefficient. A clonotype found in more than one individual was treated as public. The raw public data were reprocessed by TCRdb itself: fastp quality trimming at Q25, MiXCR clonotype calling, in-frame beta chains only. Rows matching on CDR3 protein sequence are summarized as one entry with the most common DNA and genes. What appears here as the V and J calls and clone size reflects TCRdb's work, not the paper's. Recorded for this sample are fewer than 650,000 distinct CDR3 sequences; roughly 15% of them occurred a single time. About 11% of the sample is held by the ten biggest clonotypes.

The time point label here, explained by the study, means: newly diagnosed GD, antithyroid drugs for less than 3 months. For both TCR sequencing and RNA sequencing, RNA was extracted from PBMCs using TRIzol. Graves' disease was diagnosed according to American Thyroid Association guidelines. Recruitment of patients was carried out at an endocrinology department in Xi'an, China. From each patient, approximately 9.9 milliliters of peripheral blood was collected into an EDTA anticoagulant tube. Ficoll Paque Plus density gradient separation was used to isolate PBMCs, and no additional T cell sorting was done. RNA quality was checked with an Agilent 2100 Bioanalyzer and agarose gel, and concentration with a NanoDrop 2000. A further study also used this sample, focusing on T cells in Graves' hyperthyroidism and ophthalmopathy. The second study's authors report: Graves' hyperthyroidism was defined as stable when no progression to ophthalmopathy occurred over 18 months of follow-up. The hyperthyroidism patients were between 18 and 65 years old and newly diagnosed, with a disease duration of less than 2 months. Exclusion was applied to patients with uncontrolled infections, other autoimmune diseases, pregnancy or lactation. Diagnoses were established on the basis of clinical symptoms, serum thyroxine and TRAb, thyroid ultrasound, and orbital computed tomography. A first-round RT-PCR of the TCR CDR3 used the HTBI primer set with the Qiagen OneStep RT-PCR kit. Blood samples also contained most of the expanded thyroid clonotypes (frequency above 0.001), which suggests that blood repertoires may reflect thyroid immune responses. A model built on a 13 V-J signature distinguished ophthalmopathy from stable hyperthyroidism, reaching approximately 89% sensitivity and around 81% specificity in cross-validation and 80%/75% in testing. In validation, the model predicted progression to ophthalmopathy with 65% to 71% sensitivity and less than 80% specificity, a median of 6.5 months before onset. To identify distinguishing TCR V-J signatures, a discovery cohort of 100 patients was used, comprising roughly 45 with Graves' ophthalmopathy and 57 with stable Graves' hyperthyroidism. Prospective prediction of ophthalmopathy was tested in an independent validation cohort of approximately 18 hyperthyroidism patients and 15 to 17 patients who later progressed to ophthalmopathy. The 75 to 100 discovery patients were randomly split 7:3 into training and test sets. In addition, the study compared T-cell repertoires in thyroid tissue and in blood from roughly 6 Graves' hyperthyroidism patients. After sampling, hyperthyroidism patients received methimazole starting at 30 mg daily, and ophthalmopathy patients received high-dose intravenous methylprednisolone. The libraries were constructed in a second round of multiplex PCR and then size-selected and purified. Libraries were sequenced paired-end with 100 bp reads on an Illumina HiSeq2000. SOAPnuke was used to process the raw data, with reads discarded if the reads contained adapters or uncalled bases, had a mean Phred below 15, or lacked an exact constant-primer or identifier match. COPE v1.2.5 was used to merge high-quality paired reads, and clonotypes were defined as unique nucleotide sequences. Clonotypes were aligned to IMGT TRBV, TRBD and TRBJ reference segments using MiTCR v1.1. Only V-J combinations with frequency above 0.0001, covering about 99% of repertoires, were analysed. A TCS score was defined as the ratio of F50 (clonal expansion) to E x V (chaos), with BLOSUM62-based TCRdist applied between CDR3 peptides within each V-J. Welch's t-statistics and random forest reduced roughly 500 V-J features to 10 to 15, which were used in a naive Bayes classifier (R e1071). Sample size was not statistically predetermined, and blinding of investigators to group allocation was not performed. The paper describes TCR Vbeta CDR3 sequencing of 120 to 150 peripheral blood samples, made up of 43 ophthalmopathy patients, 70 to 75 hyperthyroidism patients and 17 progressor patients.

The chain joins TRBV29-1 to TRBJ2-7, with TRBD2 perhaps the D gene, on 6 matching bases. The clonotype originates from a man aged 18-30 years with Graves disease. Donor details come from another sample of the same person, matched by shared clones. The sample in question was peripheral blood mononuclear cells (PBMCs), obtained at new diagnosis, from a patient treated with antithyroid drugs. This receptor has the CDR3 CSVVRDFSSYEQYF. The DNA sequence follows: TGCAGCGTTGTAAGGGACTTCAGCTCCTACGAGCAGTACTTC.